The 4 T cell receptor beta chains given below trace back to one sample, sequenced in a study of blood T cell repertoires in COVID-19. Using immunoSEQ multiplex PCR, the repertoire was profiled, and TCRdb retains in-frame clones only, with some absent. The sample gives hundreds of thousands of clones, approximately 90% of which show up once; roughly 15% is in the top ten. Sequenced: PBMCs or T cells enriched from blood (not recorded which). The receptor set was obtained from a man aged 18 to 35 who had recovered from COVID-19.

J is TRBJ1-3 and V is TRBV2, with 9 bases that match TRBD1. The CDR3 contains 15 residues. The V and J ends lost 4 bases and 2 bases, in that order; junction bases with no gene match: 3. Germline V gene data show CDR1 as SNHLY and CDR2 as FYNNEI. CDR3: CASSADRGTGNTIYF. CDR3 coding DNA: TGTGCCAGCAGTGCCGACAGGGGGACTGGAAACACCATATATTTT.

This sequence joins TRBV4-2 and TRBJ2-1; D perhaps matches TRBD2 (7 bases). V lost 4 bases and J 7 bases, leaving 17 bases between the germline ends. Germline values: CDR1 LGHNA, CDR2 YNFKEQ. The CDR3 sequence is 15 residues long. In DNA, the CDR3 is TGTGCCAGCAGCCGCGGGGGAGGGAGGGGGAATGAGCAGTTCTTC. Translation: CASSRGGGRGNEQFF.

This chain connects TRBV28 to TRBJ1-4; D perhaps matches TRBD1 (5 bases). V lost 3 bases and J lost 4, with 12 bases in between. The CDR3 extends over 15 amino acids. CDR1 and CDR2 from the germline V gene are MDHEN and SYDVKM. The CDR3 loop is CASSFGGNGNEKLFF. The CDR3 DNA sequence: TGTGCCAGCAGTTTCGGGGGAAATGGTAATGAAAAACTGTTTTTT.

This chain links TRBV9 with TRBJ2-5; 13 positions match TRBD2. Per the germline V gene, CDR1 is SGDLS and CDR2 is YYNGEE. The CDR3 is 16 residues long. Trimming took 3 bases from V and 1 from J; bases not matched to a gene: 3. CDR3 DNA sequence: TGTGCCAGCAGCGCATGGACTAGCGGGGGCCAAGAGACCCAGTACTTC. It is translated as CASSAWTSGGQETQYF.